Below, 21 T cell receptor beta chains from the same sample are listed, as sequenced in a study of T cell repertoires in cytomegalovirus infection (dated by TCRdb to between 2018 and 2021). Their antigens are not known. The sequencer was an Illumina HiSeq 1500. The public reads were reprocessed in TCRdb via fastp at Q25 and MiXCR, keeping in-frame beta chains. Duplicate CDR3 protein sequences are folded into a single record with the most common DNA and genes. Recorded for this sample are 700,000 to 950,000 distinct CDR3 sequences; approximately 30% of them occurred a single time. Over 10% of the sample is in the top ten clones. The treatment or condition label, as the study defines it: in vitro stimulation with specific CMV peptide epitopes to enrich CMV-specific T cells. This material consisted of cultured CD8+ T cells from PBMCs, taken from culture after CMV antigen stimulation. The origin of the receptors is a human donor in good health (CMV status not recorded). Some clones in this sample may be carry-over from other donors' samples.

The gene calls are TRBV7-9 and TRBJ1-5; D gene ambiguous. CDR3 length: 12 residues. The germline gives CDR1 SEHNR, CDR2 FQNEAQ (reference sequence). Trimming pared 4 bases from V and 7 bases from J, leaving 8 bases between. In DNA, the CDR3 is TGTGCCAGCAGCTCCTCAGACCAGCCCCAGCATTTT. Translated: CASSSSDQPQHF.

This clonotype has a handful of counts. The V gene is TRBV19, the J gene TRBJ1-5; TRBD1 might be the D (5 bases). V was shortened by 9 bases and J by 0 bases, with 15 bases between the two germline ends. This CDR3 contains 15 residues. Germline values: CDR1 LNHDA, CDR2 SQIVND (reference sequence). CDR3 amino acids: CASGTEHYSNQPQHF. The CDR3 DNA sequence: TGTGCCAGCGGGACGGAACACTATAGCAATCAGCCCCAGCATTTT.

The chain employs TRBV10-2 and TRBJ2-1; D not certain. Per the germline V gene, CDR1 is WSHSY and CDR2 is SAAADI. The ends were cut back, 5 bases at V and 3 bases at J, with 11 bases in the middle. The CDR3 runs 14 residues. CDR3 loop: CASSLTAFYNEQFF. The DNA of the CDR3 is TGCGCCAGCAGTCTCACAGCGTTCTACAATGAGCAGTTCTTC.

This clonotype was counted only a few times. The V gene is TRBV7-9, the J gene TRBJ2-7; the match to TRBD1 covers 12 bases. This CDR3 is built from 15 residues. Germline V gene sequence: CDR1 SEHNR, CDR2 FQNEAQ (reference sequence). The ends lost 5 bases at V and 7 bases at J; junction bases unmatched: 9. CDR3 sequence (DNA): TGTGCCAGCAGCCCCGGGACAGGGGGCGGATGGGAGCAGTACTTC. Translation: CASSPGTGGGWEQYF.

V usage is TRBV2 and J usage is TRBJ1-5; the match to TRBD1 covers 10 bases. CDR1 is SNHLY and CDR2 is FYNNEI in the germline V gene. CDR3 length: 19 amino acids. J gave up 3 bases and V 6 bases, and 17 bases lay outside the gene matches. The CDR3 DNA follows: TGTGCCAGCAGCGCCGGGACAGGGGTATGGGGGAATAACAATCAGCCCCAGCATTTT. Its protein is CASSAGTGVWGNNNQPQHF.

This sequence joins TRBV5-4 and TRBJ2-7, with TRBD2 identical over 16 bases. Germline V gene data show CDR1 as SGHNT and CDR2 as YYREEE (reference sequence). V shed 0 bases and J 5 bases; nucleotides not matched to a gene: 14. This CDR3 is 20 amino acids long. The CDR3 coding sequence is TGTGCCAGCAGCTTGGATGCCTTGGGGGGACTAGCGGGGGGGCTGGACGAGCAGTACGTC. It encodes CASSLDALGGLAGGLDEQYV.

This clonotype turned up a few times. The rearrangement joins TRBV7-6 to TRBJ1-5; D unclear. Germline V CDR1 and CDR2: SGHVS, FNYEAQ. CDR3 size: 13 residues. The V end was cut by 4 bases, the J end by 8 bases, with 12 bases between. CDR3 DNA: TGTGCCAGCAGCTACGGATCGGGTGAGCCCCAGCATTTT. Protein: CASSYGSGEPQHF.

This clonotype was found a few times. The chain carries TRBV6-2 or TRBV6-3 and TRBJ2-7, with D possibly being TRBD1 or TRBD2 (5 bases each). CDR3 length: 14 amino acids. The V gene's germline CDR1 is MNHEY and CDR2 SVGEGT. Trimming removed 5 bases at V and 0 bases at J, with 11 bases between. The CDR3 DNA sequence: TGTGCCAGCAGTCCGGGGCTCCTCTCCTACGAGCAGTACGTC. Its protein is CASSPGLLSYEQYV.

The chain joins TRBV27 to TRBJ2-7; 11 nucleotides line up with TRBD2. The CDR3 consists of 15 residues. After removal of 4 bases from V and 3 bases from J, the junction contained 5 bases not matched to a gene. Germline loops: CDR1 MNHEY, CDR2 SMNVEV (reference sequence). CDR3 coding DNA: TGTGCCAGCAGTTCGCCTAGCGGGGGGATCTACGAGCAGTACTTC. It translates to CASSSPSGGIYEQYF.

Turning to this clonotype: The germline gene is not matched at one end of the junction; a read error may be the cause. V is TRBV7-6 and J is TRBJ1-2, with 8 bases fitting TRBD1. CDR3 length: 14 residues. Looked up from germline, CDR1 is SGHVS and CDR2 is FNYEAQ. The CDR3 here is CASSILDRVYGYTF. CDR3 DNA sequence: TGTGCCAGCAGCATCCTGGACAGGGTGTATGGCTACACCTTT.

The V and J genes are TRBV19 and TRBJ1-2; possibly TRBD1 for D (5 bases). From germline, CDR1 is LNHDA and CDR2 SQIVND (reference sequence). The V and J ends lost 3 bases and 6 bases respectively, with 17 bases between them. The CDR3 extends over 15 amino acids. CDR3 nucleotide sequence: TGTGCCAGTAGTATGGGACGGCCCCTGATAGATGGCTACACCTTC. Encoded protein: CASSMGRPLIDGYTF.

The chain is built from TRBV19 and TRBJ1-1; 7 bases match TRBD1. V shed 4 bases, J shed 0 bases, and the junction held 8 bases outside the gene matches. The germline gives CDR1 LNHDA, CDR2 SQIVND (reference sequence). The CDR3 contains 16 residues. The CDR3 DNA is TGTGCCAGTAGTACGCCCTCCGGGACAGTGAACACTGAAGCTTTCTTT. It encodes CASSTPSGTVNTEAFF.

This clonotype has a handful of counts. The chain recombines TRBV13 with TRBJ1-2; D possibly corresponds to TRBD1 (6 bases). This CDR3 comprises 17 residues. From germline, CDR1 is PRHDT and CDR2 FYEKMQ (reference sequence). Deletions cut 0 bases from V and 3 bases from J, with 17 bases between. CDR3 bases: TGTGCCAGCAGCTTAGGGGGGGCCCTGGGACATGACTATGGCTACACCTTC. Translation: CASSLGGALGHDYGYTF. Supplemented by reference TRBV13 and TRBJ1-2, the full variable domain reads AAGVIQSPRHLIKEKRETATLKCYPIPRHDTVYWYQQGPGQDPQFLISFYEKMQSDKGSIPDRFSAQQFSDYHSELNMSSLELGDSALYFCASSLGGALGHDYGYTFGSGTRLTVV.

V and J are TRBV18 and TRBJ2-4; D not certain. CDR3 length equals 18 residues. Trimming stripped 3 bases from V and 2 bases from J, with 20 bases between. CDR1 and CDR2 (germline): KGHSH, LQKENI. In DNA, the CDR3 is TGTGCCAGCTCACCTCCCCCGCGAGTGACGGAATCCAAAAACATTCAGTACTTC. Its protein product is CASSPPPRVTESKNIQYF.

This clonotype occurred once. This rearrangement joins TRBV4-1 to TRBJ1-1; the D gene is possibly TRBD1 (5 bases). This CDR3 comprises 14 residues. V was pared by 6 bases and J by 1 base, with 12 bases between. CDR1 and CDR2 from the germline V gene are MGHRA and YSYEKL. The CDR3 is CASRHDRTNTEAFF. The CDR3 region has the DNA TGCGCCAGCAGACACGACAGAACGAACACTGAAGCTTTCTTT.

The sample holds a few counts of this clonotype. The V gene is TRBV10-1, the J gene TRBJ2-7; 7 bases match TRBD1. The CDR3 runs 14 residues. The J segment lost 4 bases and the V segment lost 3 bases, leaving 6 bases of the junction unmatched. Germline V lookup: CDR1 WNHNN, CDR2 SYGVQD (reference sequence). The chain's CDR3 is CASSDRDSLYEQYF. As DNA, the CDR3 is TGCGCCAGCAGTGACCGGGACAGTTTGTACGAGCAGTACTTC.

This clonotype has ten or more counts. CDR3 amino acids: CASTLGTDTQYF. The CDR3 nucleotides are TGTGCCAGCACCCTTGGCACAGATACGCAGTATTTT. The chain uses TRBV12-3 or TRBV12-4 and TRBJ2-3; no clear D gene. The V and J ends lost 7 bases and 1 base respectively, with 6 bases between them. The CDR3 has 12 amino acids.

This clonotype was seen at least ten times. This chain joins TRBV19 and TRBJ1-5; weak D call: TRBD1 (5 bases). V dropped 5 bases and J dropped 3 bases, with 14 bases sitting between them. The CDR3 covers 15 residues. From germline, CDR1 is LNHDA and CDR2 SQIVND (reference sequence). This CDR3 is CASSLWGSDNQPQHF. The DNA for the CDR3 is TGTGCCAGTAGTTTATGGGGGAGCGACAATCAGCCCCAGCATTTT.

This clonotype was detected many times. The chain employs TRBV7-2 and TRBJ2-7, with a weak D call TRBD2 (6 bases). The CDR3 has 14 residues. V was shortened by 8 bases and J by 2 bases, with 16 bases between the two germline ends. The germline V gene has CDR1 SGHTA and CDR2 FQGNSA. The CDR3 protein is CASSPGGPTYEQYF. The CDR3 nucleotides read TGTGCCAGCTCCCCCGGGGGTCCTACCTACGAGCAGTACTTC.

This clonotype was seen a few times. The chain's CDR3 is CASSVGPANEQFF. CDR3 coding DNA: TGCGCCAGCAGTGTTGGCCCCGCCAATGAGCAGTTCTTC. The chain is built from TRBV23-1 and TRBJ2-1; no clear D gene. TRBV23-1 is annotated as an ORF whose role is uncertain. The ends were cut back, 5 bases at V and 6 bases at J, with 11 bases in the middle. CDR3 length equals 13 residues.

This clonotype was detected ten times or more. The chain carries TRBV5-4 and TRBJ1-1; D is ambiguous. Trimming removed 7 bases at V and 3 bases at J, with 10 bases between. Germline CDR1 SGHNT, CDR2 YYREEE (reference sequence). CDR3 length: 12 amino acids. As DNA, the CDR3 is TGTGCCAGCGAAGGGCGTGACACTGAAGCTTTCTTT. It encodes CASEGRDTEAFF.